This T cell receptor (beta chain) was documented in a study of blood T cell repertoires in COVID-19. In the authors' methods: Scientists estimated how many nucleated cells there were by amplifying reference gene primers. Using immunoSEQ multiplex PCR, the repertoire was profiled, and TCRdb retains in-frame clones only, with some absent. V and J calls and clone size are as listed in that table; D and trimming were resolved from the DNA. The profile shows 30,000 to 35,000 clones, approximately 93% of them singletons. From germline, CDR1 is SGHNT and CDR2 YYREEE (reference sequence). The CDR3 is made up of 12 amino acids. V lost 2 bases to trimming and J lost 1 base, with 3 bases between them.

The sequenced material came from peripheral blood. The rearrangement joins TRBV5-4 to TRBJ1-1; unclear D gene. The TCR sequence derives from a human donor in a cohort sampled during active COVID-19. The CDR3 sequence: CASSFGNTEAFF. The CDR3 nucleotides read TGTGCCAGCAGCTTCGGGAACACTGAAGCTTTCTTT. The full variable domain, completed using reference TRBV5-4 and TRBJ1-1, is ETGVTQSPTHLIKTRGQQVTLRCSSQSGHNTVSWYQQALGQGPQFIFQYYREEENGRGNFPPRFSGLQFPNYSSELNVNALELDDSALYLCASSFGNTEAFFGQGTRLTVV.